The rows below give T cell receptor beta chains drawn from one sample of a study of blood T cells in healthy people across ages. TCRdb ran MiXCR on the 5' RACE reads and lists one entry per CDR3 protein. This sample yields roughly 790,000 distinct CDR3 sequences, of which approximately 39% are seen a single time; 20% to 25% belongs to the top ten. The sequencing sample was made of blood. The origin of the receptors is a woman aged 55 to 70 in good health. Each CDR3 is given with its conserved first and last residue. A D gene is named only where the DNA matches it firmly. Size values are once, few and many counts, or a class for expanded clones, and some rows have none.

V gene	clone size	J gene	D gene	CDR3 protein	CDR3 DNA
TRBV2	few	TRBJ1-2	NA	CASANSPDYGYTF	TGTGCCAGCGCTAATTCACCAGACTATGGCTACACCTTC
TRBV5-1	NA	TRBJ2-3	TRBD2	CASEFVAGEGTDTQYF	TGCGCCAGCGAATTTGTGGCGGGAGAGGGCACAGATACGCAGTATTTT
TRBV7-2	NA	TRBJ2-3	NA	CASGPSGLGTDTQYF	TGTGCCAGCGGCCCCAGTGGGCTGGGCACAGATACGCAGTATTTT
TRBV20-1	NA	TRBJ1-2	TRBD1	CSLVEDRGGYTF	TGCAGTCTCGTTGAGGACAGGGGCGGCTACACCTTC
TRBV5-1	NA	TRBJ2-2	NA	CASSTTTENTGELFF	TGCGCCAGCAGCACAACGACCGAGAACACCGGGGAGCTGTTTTTT
TRBV3-1	few	TRBJ2-1	TRBD1	CASSTTGTELYNEQFF	TGTGCCAGCAGCACGACCGGGACAGAACTCTACAATGAGCAGTTCTTC
TRBV10-3	many	TRBJ2-1	TRBD1	CAIRSGTGSHEQFF	TGTGCCATCAGATCCGGGACAGGGAGCCATGAGCAGTTCTTC
TRBV12-3/TRBV12-4	NA	TRBJ1-4	NA	CASSSWTETNEKLFF	TGTGCCAGCAGTTCTTGGACAGAGACTAATGAAAAACTGTTTTTT
TRBV7-2	many	TRBJ2-7	TRBD2	CASSLVGGGAYEQYF	TGTGCCAGCAGCTTAGTTGGCGGGGGGGCCTACGAGCAGTACTTC
TRBV7-2	NA	TRBJ1-1	NA	CASSLATGLNTEAFF	TGTGCCAGCAGCTTAGCTACAGGGTTGAACACTGAAGCTTTCTTT
TRBV7-2	many	TRBJ2-3	TRBD2	CASTAGAGGTQYF	TGTGCCAGCACGGCGGGGGCGGGAGGTACGCAGTATTTT
TRBV3-1	few	TRBJ2-3	TRBD2	CASSLSGGAKVDTQYF	TGTGCCAGCAGCCTTAGCGGGGGGGCAAAAGTTGATACGCAGTATTTT
TRBV5-1	once	TRBJ1-2	NA	CASSLVQDGYTF	TGCGCCAGCAGCTTGGTACAGGATGGCTACACCTTC
TRBV10-1	NA	TRBJ1-1	TRBD1	CASGDPGQANTEAFF	TGCGCCAGCGGAGACCCTGGACAGGCGAACACTGAAGCTTTCTTT
TRBV19	NA	TRBJ2-1	TRBD2	CASSSRAGGSYNEQFF	TGTGCCAGTAGTTCAAGAGCGGGGGGCTCCTACAATGAGCAGTTCTTC
TRBV9	few	TRBJ2-7	NA	CASSVEAGIYEQYF	TGTGCCAGCAGCGTAGAGGCCGGGATCTACGAGCAGTACTTC
TRBV6-1	NA	TRBJ2-7	NA	CASREQTFYEQYF	TGTGCCAGCCGGGAACAGACCTTCTACGAGCAGTACTTC
TRBV20-1	NA	TRBJ1-1	NA	CSARLARFYTLNTEAFF	TGCAGTGCTAGATTGGCCCGATTCTATACGTTGAACACTGAAGCTTTCTTT
TRBV28	few	TRBJ2-7	NA	CASSLGVDYEQYF	TGTGCCAGCAGTTTGGGTGTTGACTACGAGCAGTACTTC
TRBV20-1	few	TRBJ2-1	NA	CSARDYRRGNEQFF	TGCAGTGCTAGGGATTATAGGAGGGGCAATGAGCAGTTCTTC
TRBV20-1	NA	TRBJ2-1	TRBD2	CSAILAGGPSSSYNEQFF	TGCAGTGCTATACTAGCGGGGGGGCCTTCGAGCTCCTACAATGAGCAGTTCTTC
TRBV12-3/TRBV12-4	NA	TRBJ2-7	NA	CASSPDPLEQYF	TGTGCCAGCAGTCCCGATCCCCTCGAGCAGTACTTC
TRBV12-3/TRBV12-4	NA	TRBJ1-5	TRBD1	CASRYSGTGRNQPQHF	TGTGCCAGCAGATATTCCGGGACAGGTAGGAATCAGCCCCAGCATTTT
TRBV29-1	few	TRBJ2-5	NA	CSVGNGVIQETQYF	TGCAGCGTGGGGAACGGAGTAATCCAAGAGACCCAGTACTTC
TRBV6-2/TRBV6-3	few	TRBJ2-1	NA	CASRGEGFNEQFF	TGTGCCAGCAGGGGCGAGGGCTTCAATGAGCAGTTCTTC
TRBV4-3	NA	TRBJ1-2	TRBD1	CASSPNPGTGYGYTF	TGCGCCAGCAGCCCTAACCCCGGGACAGGTTATGGCTACACCTTC
TRBV2	few	TRBJ2-7	NA	CASSEPRKGSGYERYF	TGTGCCAGCAGTGAACCCCGTAAAGGGAGCGGCTACGAGCGGTACTTC
TRBV20-1	many	TRBJ2-3	NA	CSASRRDDSLDTQYF	TGCAGTGCTAGTAGGCGGGACGACTCTCTTGATACGCAGTATTTT
TRBV24-1	NA	TRBJ2-1	TRBD1	CATMSGQGWNKQFF	TGTGCCACCATGTCGGGACAGGGGTGGAATAAGCAGTTCTTC